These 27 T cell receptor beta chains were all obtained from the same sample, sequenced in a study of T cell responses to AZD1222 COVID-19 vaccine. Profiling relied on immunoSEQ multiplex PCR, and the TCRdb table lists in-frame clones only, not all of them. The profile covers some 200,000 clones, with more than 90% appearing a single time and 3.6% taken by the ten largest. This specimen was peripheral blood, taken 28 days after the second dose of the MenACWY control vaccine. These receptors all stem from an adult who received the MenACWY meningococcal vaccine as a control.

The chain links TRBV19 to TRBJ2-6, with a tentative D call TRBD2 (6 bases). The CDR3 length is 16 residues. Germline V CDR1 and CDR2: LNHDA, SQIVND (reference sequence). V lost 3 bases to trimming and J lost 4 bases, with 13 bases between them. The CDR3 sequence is CASSIGGARGANVLTF. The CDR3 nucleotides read TGTGCCAGTAGTATTGGAGGGGCGCGAGGGGCCAACGTCCTGACTTTC.

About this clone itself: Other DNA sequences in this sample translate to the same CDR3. CDR3 DNA: TGCGCCAGCAGCTTACAGGGGGAGGGCACTGAAGCTTTCTTT. Amino acid sequence: CASSLQGEGTEAFF. The chain uses TRBV5-1 and TRBJ1-1; 8 nucleotides match TRBD1. Looked up from germline, CDR1 is SGHRS and CDR2 is YFSETQ. Trimming cost V 2 bases and J 4 bases; bases outside gene matches: 4. There are 14 residues in the CDR3.

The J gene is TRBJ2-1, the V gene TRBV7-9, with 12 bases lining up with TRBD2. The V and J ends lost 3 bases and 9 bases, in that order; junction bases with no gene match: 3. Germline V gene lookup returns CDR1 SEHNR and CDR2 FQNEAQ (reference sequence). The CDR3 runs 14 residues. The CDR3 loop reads CASSFLAGGGEQFF. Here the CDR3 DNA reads TGTGCCAGCAGCTTTCTAGCGGGAGGGGGTGAGCAGTTCTTC.

CDR3 nucleotides: TGTGCCAGCAGTTTGCGGACCACGAAGTCTGAAGCTTTCTTT. Amino acids: CASSLRTTKSEAFF. The chain links TRBV6-5 to TRBJ1-1; D is ambiguous. V lost 4 bases, J lost 6 bases, and 15 bases lay in between. In germline, CDR1 is MNHEY, CDR2 SVGAGI. The CDR3 runs 14 residues.

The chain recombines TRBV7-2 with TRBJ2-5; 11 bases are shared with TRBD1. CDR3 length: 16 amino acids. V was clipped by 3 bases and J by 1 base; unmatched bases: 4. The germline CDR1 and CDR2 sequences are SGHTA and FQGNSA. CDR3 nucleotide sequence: TGTGCCAGCAGCTTGGGGGGACAGGGGGGCCAAGAGACCCAGTACTTC. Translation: CASSLGGQGGQETQYF. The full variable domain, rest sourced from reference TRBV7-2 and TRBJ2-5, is GAGVSQSPSNKVTEKGKDVELRCDPISGHTALYWYRQSLGQGLEFLIYFQGNSAPDKSGLPSDRFSAERTGGSVSTLTIQRTQQEDSAVYLCASSLGGQGGQETQYFGPGTRLLVL.

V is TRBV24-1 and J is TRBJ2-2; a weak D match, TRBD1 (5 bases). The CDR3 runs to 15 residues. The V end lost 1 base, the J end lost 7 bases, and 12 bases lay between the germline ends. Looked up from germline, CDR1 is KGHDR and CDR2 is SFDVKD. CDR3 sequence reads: CATSDLRGMVGELFF. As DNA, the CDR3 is TGTGCCACCAGTGATTTAAGGGGAATGGTCGGGGAGCTGTTTTTT.

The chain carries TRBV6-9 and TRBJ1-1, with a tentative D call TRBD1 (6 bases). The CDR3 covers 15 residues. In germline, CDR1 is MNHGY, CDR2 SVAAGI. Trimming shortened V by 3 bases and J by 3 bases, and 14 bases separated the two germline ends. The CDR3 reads CASSYPTGTYTEAFF. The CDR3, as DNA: TGTGCCAGCAGTTACCCCACAGGGACCTACACTGAAGCTTTCTTT.

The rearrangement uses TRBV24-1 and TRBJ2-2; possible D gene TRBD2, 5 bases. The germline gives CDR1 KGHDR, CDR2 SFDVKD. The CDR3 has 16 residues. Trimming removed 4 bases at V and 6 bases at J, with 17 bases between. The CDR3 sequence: CATSDPGVISAGELFF. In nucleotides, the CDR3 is TGTGCCACCAGTGACCCCGGGGTAATTAGCGCCGGGGAGCTGTTTTTT.

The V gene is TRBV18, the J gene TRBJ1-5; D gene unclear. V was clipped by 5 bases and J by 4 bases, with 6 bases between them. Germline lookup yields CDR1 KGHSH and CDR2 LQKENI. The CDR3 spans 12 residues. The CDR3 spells CASSEGNQPQHF. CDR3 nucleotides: TGTGCCAGCTCAGAGGGAAATCAGCCCCAGCATTTT. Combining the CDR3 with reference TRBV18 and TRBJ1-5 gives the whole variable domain NAGVMQNPRHLVRRRGQEARLRCSPMKGHSHVYWYRQLPEEGLKFMVYLQKENIIDESGMPKERFSAEFPKEGPSILRIQQVVRGDSAAYFCASSEGNQPQHFGDGTRLSIL.

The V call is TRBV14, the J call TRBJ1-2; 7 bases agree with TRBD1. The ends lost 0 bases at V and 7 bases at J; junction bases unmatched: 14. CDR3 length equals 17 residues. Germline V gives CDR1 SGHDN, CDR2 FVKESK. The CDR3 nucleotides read TGTGCCAGCAGCCAAGATAAGGGGCGGAGGGGGCAAACTGGCTACACCTTC. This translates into CASSQDKGRRGQTGYTF.

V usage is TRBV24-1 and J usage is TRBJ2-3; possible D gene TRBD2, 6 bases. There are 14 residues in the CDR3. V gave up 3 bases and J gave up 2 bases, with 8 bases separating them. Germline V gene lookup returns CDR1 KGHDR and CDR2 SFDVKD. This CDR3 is CATSDSGPTDTQYF. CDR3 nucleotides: TGTGCCACCAGTGATAGCGGGCCCACAGATACGCAGTATTTT.

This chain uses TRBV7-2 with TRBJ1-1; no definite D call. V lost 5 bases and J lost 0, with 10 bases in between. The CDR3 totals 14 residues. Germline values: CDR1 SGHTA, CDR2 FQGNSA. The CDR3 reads CASSPLIVNTEAFF. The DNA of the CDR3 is TGTGCCAGCAGCCCTCTGATCGTGAACACTGAAGCTTTCTTT.

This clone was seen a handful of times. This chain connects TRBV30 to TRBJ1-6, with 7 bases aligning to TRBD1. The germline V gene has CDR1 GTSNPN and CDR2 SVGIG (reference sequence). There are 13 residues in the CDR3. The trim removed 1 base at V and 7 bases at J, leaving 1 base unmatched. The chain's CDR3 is CAWSGQGNSPLHF. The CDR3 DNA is TGTGCCTGGAGTGGACAGGGAAATTCACCCCTCCACTTT.

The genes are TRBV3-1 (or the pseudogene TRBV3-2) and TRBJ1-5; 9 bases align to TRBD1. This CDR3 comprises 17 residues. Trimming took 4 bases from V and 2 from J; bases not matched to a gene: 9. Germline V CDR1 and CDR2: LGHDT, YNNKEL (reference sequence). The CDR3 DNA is TGTGCCAGCAGCCTTACGGGACAGGGTCGAGGCAATCAGCCCCAGCATTTT. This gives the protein CASSLTGQGRGNQPQHF.

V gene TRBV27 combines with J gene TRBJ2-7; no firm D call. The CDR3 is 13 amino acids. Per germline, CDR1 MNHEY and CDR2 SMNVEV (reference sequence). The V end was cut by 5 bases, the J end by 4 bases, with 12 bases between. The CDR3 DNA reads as TGTGCCAGCAGTCCCAGGCGAATATACGAGCAGTACTTC. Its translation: CASSPRRIYEQYF.

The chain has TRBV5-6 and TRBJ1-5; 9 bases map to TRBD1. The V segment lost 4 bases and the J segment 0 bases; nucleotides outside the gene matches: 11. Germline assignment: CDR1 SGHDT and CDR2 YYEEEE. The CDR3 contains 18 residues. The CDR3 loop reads CASSRQGDRGDSNQPQHF. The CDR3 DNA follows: TGTGCCAGCAGCCGACAGGGGGATAGAGGGGATAGCAATCAGCCCCAGCATTTT.

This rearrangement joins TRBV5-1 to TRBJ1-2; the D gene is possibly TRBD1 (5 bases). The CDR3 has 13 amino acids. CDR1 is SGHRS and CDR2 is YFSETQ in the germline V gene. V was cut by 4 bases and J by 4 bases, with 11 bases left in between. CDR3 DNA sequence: TGCGCCAGCAGCCGGGACCAGAGCTATGGCTACACCTTC. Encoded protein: CASSRDQSYGYTF.

In nucleotides, the CDR3 is TGCGCCAGCAGCCAAGAAAGGGGGCTAAACACCGGGGAGCTGTTTTTT. Its translation is CASSQERGLNTGELFF. The chain has TRBV4-3 and TRBJ2-2; 7 positions agree with TRBD1. The CDR3 spans 16 residues. Germline trimming cut 0 bases from V and 2 bases from J; bases unmatched to any gene: 3. Per the germline V gene, CDR1 is LGHNA and CDR2 is YSLEER.

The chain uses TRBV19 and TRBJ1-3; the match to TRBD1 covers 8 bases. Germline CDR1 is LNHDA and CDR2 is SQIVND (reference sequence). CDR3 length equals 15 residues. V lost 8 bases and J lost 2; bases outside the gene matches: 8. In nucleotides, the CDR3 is TGTGCCAGTGGTGATCCGACAGGGGCTGGAAACACCATATATTTT. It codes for CASGDPTGAGNTIYF.

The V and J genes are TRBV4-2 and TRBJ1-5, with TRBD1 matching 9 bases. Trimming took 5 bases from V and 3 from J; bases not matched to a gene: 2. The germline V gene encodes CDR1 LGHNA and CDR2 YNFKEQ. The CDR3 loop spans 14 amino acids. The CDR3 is CASSGTGFNQPQHF. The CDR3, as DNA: TGTGCCAGCAGCGGGACAGGGTTCAATCAGCCCCAGCATTTT.

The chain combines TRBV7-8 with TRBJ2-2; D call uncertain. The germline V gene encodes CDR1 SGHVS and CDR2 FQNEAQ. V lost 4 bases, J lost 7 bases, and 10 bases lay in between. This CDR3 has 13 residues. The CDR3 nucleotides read TGTGCCAGCAGCTCCTCGGCGAGCGGGGAGCTGTTTTTT. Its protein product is CASSSSASGELFF.

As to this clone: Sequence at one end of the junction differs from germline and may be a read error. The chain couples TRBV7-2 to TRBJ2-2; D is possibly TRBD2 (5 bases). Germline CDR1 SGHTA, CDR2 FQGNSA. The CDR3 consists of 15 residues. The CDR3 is CASSLARVNTGELFF. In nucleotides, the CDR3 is TGTGCCAGCAGCCTAGCTAGGGTGAACACCGGGGAGCTGTTTTTT.

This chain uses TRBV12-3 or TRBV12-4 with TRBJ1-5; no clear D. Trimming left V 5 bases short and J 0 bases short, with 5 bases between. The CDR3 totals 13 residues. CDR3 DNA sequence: TGTGCCAGCAGTAAAGGTAGCAATCAGCCCCAGCATTTT. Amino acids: CASSKGSNQPQHF.

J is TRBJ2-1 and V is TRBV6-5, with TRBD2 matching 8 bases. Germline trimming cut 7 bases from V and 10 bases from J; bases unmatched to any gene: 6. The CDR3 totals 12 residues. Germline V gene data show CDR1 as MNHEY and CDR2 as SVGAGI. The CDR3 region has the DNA TGTGCCAGCATCAGTATAGCGGGAGAGCAGTTCTTC. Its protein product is CASISIAGEQFF.

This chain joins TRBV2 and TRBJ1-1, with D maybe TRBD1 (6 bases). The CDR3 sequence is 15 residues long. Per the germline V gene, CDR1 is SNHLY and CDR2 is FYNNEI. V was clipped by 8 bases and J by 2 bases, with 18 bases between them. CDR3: CASHPGATGNTEAFF. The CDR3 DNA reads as TGTGCCAGCCACCCGGGGGCTACAGGTAACACTGAAGCTTTCTTT.

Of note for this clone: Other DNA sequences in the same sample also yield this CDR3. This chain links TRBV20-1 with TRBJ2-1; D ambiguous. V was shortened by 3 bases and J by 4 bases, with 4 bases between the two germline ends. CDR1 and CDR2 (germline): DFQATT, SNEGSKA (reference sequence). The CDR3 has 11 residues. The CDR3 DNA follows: TGCAGTGCTAGGGTGTACAATGAGCAGTTCTTC. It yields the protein CSARVYNEQFF.

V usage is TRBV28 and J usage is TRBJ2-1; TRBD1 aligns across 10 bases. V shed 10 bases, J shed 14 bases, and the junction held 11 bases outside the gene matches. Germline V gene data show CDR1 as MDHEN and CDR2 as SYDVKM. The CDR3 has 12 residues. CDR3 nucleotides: TGTGCCATCGGGACAGGGGTCCTTGGGGAGTTCTTC. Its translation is CAIGTGVLGEFF.